This entry describes one T cell receptor beta chain. The CDR3 has 15 amino acids. V gave up 5 bases and J gave up 8 bases, with 18 bases separating them. From germline, CDR1 is MDHEN and CDR2 SYDVKM. The sample belongs to a study of blood T cell repertoires in COVID-19. Study summary: The United States, Italy and Spain were the sources of the acute and convalescent COVID-19 samples.

In the study's own analysis: The assay estimated nucleated cells by amplifying reference gene primers. Data came from immunoSEQ multiplex PCR; TCRdb stores just in-frame clones and leaves some out. V and J calls and clone size are as listed in that table; D and trimming were resolved from the DNA. The table shows some 170,000 clones, with about 76% occurring only once. This clonotype was sampled from a woman between 50 and 59 years old with active or convalescent COVID-19. The chain employs TRBV28 and TRBJ1-4; no clear D gene. Sequencing input: peripheral blood. CDR3 loop: CASSPIITGREKLFF. The DNA of the CDR3 is TGTGCCAGCAGTCCCATCATCACGGGTAGGGAAAAACTGTTTTTT. Full variable domain (missing parts from reference TRBV28 and TRBJ1-4): DVKVTQSSRYLVKRTGEKVFLECVQDMDHENMFWYRQDPGLGLRLIYFSYDVKMKEKGDIPEGYSVSREKKERFSLILESASTNQTSMYLCASSPIITGREKLFFGSGTQLSVL.